This T cell receptor (beta chain) was recorded in a study of T cell repertoires in cytomegalovirus infection. Study overall: TCR beta signatures that were public indicated CMV infection and matching HLA type.

This clonotype was seen a few times. Its antigen is not identified. Each CDR3 protein gets one entry after TCRdb re-called the reads with MiXCR. Found here are nearly 700,000 distinct CDR3 sequences, around a third of them singletons; the top ten hold 18%. Germline V CDR1 and CDR2: MDHEN, SYDVKM. The CDR3 is made up of 11 amino acids. V lost 5 bases to trimming and J lost 10 bases, with 11 bases between them. Study-level findings and limits: Public TCR beta family frequency separated CMV-and-HLA carriers, including in an independent cohort. The study found HLA-C-restricted CMV-specific TCR beta clonotypes dominating the ex vivo response.

The clonotype comes from a human donor in good health (CMV status not recorded). Some clones in this sample may be carry-over from other donors' samples. Material: cultured PBMCs, obtained from culture after CMV antigen stimulation. The J gene is TRBJ1-1, the V gene TRBV28; D is unclear. This CDR3 is CASSPRRGAFF. The CDR3 nucleotides read TGTGCCAGCAGTCCCCGCCGGGGAGCTTTCTTT.